This section outlines one T cell receptor (beta chain) sequence together with its context. Its target is not known. This specimen belongs to a study of T cell responses to AZD1222 COVID-19 vaccine. General study points: At study baseline, merely over 5 AZD1222 recipients were seropositive.

The protocol was immunoSEQ multiplex PCR, while the TCRdb copy is restricted to in-frame clones and leaves out a portion. The table lists over 70,000 clones, 70% to 90% of them singletons. V was clipped by 0 bases and J by 2 bases, with 9 bases between them. Germline V gene sequence: CDR1 GTSNPN, CDR2 SVGIG (reference sequence). CDR3 length: 14 residues. This rearrangement joins TRBV30 to TRBJ2-3; D is unclear. The sample here was peripheral blood, taken on day 0 of AZD1222 vaccination. The sequence came from an adult in good health. The CDR3 loop is CAWSVLGFTDTQYF. Written as DNA, the CDR3 is TGTGCCTGGAGTGTCTTGGGCTTCACAGATACGCAGTATTTT. The variable domain in full, with the rest retrieved from reference TRBV30 and TRBJ2-3, is SQTIHQWPATLVQPVGSPLSLECTVEGTSNPNLYWYRQAAGRGLQLLFYSVGIGQISSEVPQNLSASRPQDRQFILSSKKLLLSDSGFYLCAWSVLGFTDTQYFGPGTRLTVL.